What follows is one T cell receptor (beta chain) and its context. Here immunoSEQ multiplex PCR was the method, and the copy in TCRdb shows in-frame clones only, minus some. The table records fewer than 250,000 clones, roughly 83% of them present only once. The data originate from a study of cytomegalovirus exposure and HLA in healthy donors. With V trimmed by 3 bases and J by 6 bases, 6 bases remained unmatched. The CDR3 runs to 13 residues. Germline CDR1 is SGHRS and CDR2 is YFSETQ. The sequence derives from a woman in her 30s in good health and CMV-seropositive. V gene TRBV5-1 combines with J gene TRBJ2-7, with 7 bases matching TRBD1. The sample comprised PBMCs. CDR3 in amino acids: CASSSDAGGEQYF. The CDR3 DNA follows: TGCGCCAGCAGCTCCGACGCAGGGGGCGAGCAGTACTTC.